Here is one T cell receptor beta chain with its context. Antigen unknown. This sample stems from a study of T cells in narcolepsy. Study results and limitations: No autoreactive T cell clone sequences appeared in some memory CD4+ repertoires. HCRT-specific and TRIB2-specific autoreactive clonotypes appeared among same-patient CSF and blood CD4+ clonotypes.

The CDR3 sequence is 14 residues long. V dropped 6 bases and J dropped 1; count of bases not matched to a gene: 5. Germline V gene sequence: CDR1 MNHNY, CDR2 SVGAGI (reference sequence). Using immunoSEQ multiplex PCR, the repertoire was profiled, and TCRdb retains in-frame clones only, with some absent. Found here are just over 20,000 clones, approximately 90% of them singletons; the top ten hold 0.9% to 1.2%. V is TRBV6-6 and J is TRBJ1-1; TRBD1 matches 7 bases. Sequences were obtained from CD45RA- memory CD4+ T cells from PBMCs. The sequence came from a human donor with narcolepsy. CDR3 residues: CASRDGQANTEAFF. Written as DNA, the CDR3 is TGTGCCAGCAGGGACGGACAGGCGAACACTGAAGCTTTCTTT.